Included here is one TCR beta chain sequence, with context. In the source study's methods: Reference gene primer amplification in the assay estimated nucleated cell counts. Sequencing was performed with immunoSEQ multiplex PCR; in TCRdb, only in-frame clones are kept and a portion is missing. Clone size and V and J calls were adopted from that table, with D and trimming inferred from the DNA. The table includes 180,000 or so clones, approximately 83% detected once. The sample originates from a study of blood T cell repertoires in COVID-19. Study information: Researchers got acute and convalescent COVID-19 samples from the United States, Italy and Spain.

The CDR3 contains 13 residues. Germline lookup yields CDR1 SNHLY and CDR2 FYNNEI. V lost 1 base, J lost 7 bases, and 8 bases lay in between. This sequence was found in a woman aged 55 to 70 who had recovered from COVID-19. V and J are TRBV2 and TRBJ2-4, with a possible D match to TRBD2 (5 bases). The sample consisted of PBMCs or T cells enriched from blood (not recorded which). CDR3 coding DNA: TGTGCCAGCAGTGAAGTTGAGGGTAACATTCAGTACTTC. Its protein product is CASSEVEGNIQYF.